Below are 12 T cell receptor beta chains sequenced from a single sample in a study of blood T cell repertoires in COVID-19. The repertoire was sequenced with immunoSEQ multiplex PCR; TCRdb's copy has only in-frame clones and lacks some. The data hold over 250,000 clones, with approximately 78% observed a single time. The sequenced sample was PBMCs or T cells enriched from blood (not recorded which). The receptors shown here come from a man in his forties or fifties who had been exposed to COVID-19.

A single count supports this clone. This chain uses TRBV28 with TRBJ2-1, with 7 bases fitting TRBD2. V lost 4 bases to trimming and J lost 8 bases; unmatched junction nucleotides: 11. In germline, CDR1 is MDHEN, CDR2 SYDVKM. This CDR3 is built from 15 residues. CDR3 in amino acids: CASSSPGLPTDEQFF. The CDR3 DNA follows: TGTGCCAGCAGTTCCCCGGGACTACCCACGGATGAGCAGTTCTTC.

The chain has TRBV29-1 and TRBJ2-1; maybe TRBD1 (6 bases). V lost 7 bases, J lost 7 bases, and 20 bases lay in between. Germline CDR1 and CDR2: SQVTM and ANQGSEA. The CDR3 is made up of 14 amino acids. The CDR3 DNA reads TGCAGCGCGGCACAGGGATCATTAGGAAATGAGCAGTTCTTC. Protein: CSAAQGSLGNEQFF.

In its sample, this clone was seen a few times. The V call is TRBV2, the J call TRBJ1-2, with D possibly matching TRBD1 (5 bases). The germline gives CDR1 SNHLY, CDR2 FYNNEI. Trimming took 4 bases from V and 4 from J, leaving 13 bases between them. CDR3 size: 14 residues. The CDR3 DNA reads TGTGCCAGCAGTGGCGGAGGGACCCTCTATGGCTACACCTTC. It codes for CASSGGGTLYGYTF.

CDR3 protein: CASSLHGQAQHF. CDR3 DNA sequence: TGTGCCAGCAGCTTGCACGGCCAGGCCCAGCATTTT. V is TRBV5-8 and J is TRBJ1-5, with D uncertain. The CDR3 spans 12 residues. V lost 1 base, J lost 11 bases, and 10 bases lay in between. The V gene's germline CDR1 is SGHTS and CDR2 YDEGEE.

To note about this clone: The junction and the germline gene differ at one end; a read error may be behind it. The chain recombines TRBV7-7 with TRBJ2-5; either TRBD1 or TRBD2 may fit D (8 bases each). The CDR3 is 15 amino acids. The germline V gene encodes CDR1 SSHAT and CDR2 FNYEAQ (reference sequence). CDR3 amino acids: CASSLGTGGRETQYF. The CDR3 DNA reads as TGTGCTAGCAGCTTAGGGACAGGCGGGAGGGAGACCCAGTACTTC.

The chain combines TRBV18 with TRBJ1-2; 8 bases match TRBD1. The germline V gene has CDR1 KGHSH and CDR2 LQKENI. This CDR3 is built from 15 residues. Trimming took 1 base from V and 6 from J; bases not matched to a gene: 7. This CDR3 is CASSPRQGLVDGYTF. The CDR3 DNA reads TGTGCCAGCTCACCACGACAGGGGCTCGTCGATGGCTACACCTTC.

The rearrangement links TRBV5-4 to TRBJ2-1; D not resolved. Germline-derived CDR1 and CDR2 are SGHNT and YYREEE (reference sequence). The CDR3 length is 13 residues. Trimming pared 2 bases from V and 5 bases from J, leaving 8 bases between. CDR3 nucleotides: TGTGCCAGCAGCTTTGACTCAAACAATGAGCAGTTCTTC. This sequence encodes CASSFDSNNEQFF.

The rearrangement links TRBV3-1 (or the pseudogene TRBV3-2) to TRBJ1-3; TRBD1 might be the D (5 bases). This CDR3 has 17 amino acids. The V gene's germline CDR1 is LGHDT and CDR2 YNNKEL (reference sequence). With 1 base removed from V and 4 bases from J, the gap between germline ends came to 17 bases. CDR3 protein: CASSQVLQGAEGNTIYF. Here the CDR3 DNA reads TGTGCCAGCAGCCAAGTGCTTCAGGGCGCCGAGGGAAACACCATATATTTT.

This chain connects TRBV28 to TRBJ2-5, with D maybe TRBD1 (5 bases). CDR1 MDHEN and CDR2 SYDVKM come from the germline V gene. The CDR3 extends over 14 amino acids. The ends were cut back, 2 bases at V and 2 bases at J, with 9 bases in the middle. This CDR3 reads CASSLVGVQETQYF. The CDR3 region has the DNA TGTGCCAGCAGTTTAGTAGGGGTTCAAGAGACCCAGTACTTC.

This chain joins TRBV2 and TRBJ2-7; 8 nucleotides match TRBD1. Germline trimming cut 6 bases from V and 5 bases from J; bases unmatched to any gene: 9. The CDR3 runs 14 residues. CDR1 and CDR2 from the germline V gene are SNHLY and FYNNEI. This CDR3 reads CASSEGLTGDEQYF. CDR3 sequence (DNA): TGTGCCAGCAGCGAGGGACTGACAGGGGACGAGCAGTACTTC.

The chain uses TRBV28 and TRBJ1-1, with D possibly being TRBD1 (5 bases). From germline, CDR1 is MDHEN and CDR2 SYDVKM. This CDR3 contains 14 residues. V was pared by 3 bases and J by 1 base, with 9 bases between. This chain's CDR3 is CASSFPGGNTEAFF. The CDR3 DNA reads TGTGCCAGCAGTTTCCCCGGGGGGAACACTGAAGCTTTCTTT.

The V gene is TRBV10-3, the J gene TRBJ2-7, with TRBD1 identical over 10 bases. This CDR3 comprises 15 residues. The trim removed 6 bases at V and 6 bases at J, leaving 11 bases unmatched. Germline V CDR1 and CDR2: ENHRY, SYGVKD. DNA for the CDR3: TGTGCCATCAGAGGACAGGGACAGGGGATTCGCGAGCAGTACTTC. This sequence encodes CAIRGQGQGIREQYF.